This paragraph covers one TCR beta chain sequence. TCRdb's table, derived via immunoSEQ multiplex PCR, lists solely in-frame clones and lacks some. Altogether 55,000 to 60,000 clones are present, around 95% being singletons, with the ten largest covering less than 4.5%. CDR1 is SEHNR, CDR2 FQNEAQ, per germline (reference sequence). The CDR3 totals 15 residues. Losses at the gene ends were 0 bases for V and 5 bases for J; bases not matched to a gene: 4. This sample was taken from a study of technical replicates of blood from a handful of donors. The specimen was PBMCs. The receptor's source is a human donor in good health. Some clones in this sample may be carry-over from other donors' samples. This chain joins TRBV7-9 and TRBJ2-5; TRBD1 matches at 9 bases. The CDR3 DNA reads TGTGCCAGCAGCTTAGCCCCACAGGGGGCCGAGACCCAGTACTTC. Translated, it gives CASSLAPQGAETQYF.